The sample holds many counts of the clone carrying this T cell receptor (beta chain). Antigen: not known. J lost 1 base, V lost 11 bases, and 5 bases had no gene match. The CDR3 runs to 13 residues. Germline V lookup: CDR1 SNHLY, CDR2 FYNNEI. A second PCR, run for about 7 to 12 cycles, used a sample-barcoded 5' primer plus a J-beta primer mix. From each sample, at least 2.5 million paired-end reads containing CDR3 were obtained. TCRdb processed the 5' RACE reads anew with MiXCR; each CDR3 protein has one entry. The sample contains fewer than 1 million distinct CDR3 sequences, roughly 44% of which appear only once. These data originate in a study of blood T cells in healthy people across ages. Study-level points and caveats: Older age coincided with a roughly linear decline in TCR beta diversity per million T cells. Researchers report that TCR beta diversity correlated strongly with naive T cell percentage.

Each of the donors had 8 to 10 milliliters of peripheral blood drawn into EDTA-treated Vacutainer tubes. The sample taken for sequencing was blood. The sequence came from a man in his sixties in good health. The V gene is TRBV2, the J gene TRBJ2-3, with TRBD2 matching over 8 bases. CDR3 coding DNA: TGTGCCTCCGGGGGGGTGGGCACAGATACGCAGTATTTT. Encoded protein: CASGGVGTDTQYF.